This is a list of T cell receptor beta chains from one sample in a study of blood T cell repertoires in COVID-19. Measured with immunoSEQ multiplex PCR; TCRdb has only the in-frame clones, and not every one. Of under 250,000 clones listed, almost 85% are singletons. Input material: peripheral blood. The receptor source for this set is a man aged 50 or older with acute or convalescent COVID-19. CDR3s include the opening cysteine and the closing phenylalanine or tryptophan. The D gene is left open where the match is weak. Clone sizes are given selectively: once, few, many, or a class where the clone is expanded.

v_call	d_call	clone_size	cdr3_length	j_call	cdr3_aa	cdr3_nt
TRBV19	.	.	11	TRBJ2-6	CASSERAVLTF	TGTGCCAGTAGCGAGCGGGCCGTCCTGACTTTC
TRBV7-2	.	.	14	TRBJ1-4	CASSFSVSAEKLFF	TGTGCCAGCAGCTTCTCGGTGTCCGCCGAAAAACTGTTTTTT
TRBV7-9	.	.	13	TRBJ2-3	CASSHPGVRTQYF	TGTGCCAGCAGCCACCCAGGGGTGCGTACGCAGTATTTT
TRBV5-1	TRBD2	.	18	TRBJ2-7	CASSLGLAGVSYVYEQYF	TGCGCCAGCAGCTTAGGACTAGCGGGAGTTTCATACGTCTACGAGCAGTACTTC
TRBV6-4	TRBD1	.	13	TRBJ1-1	CASSVRQGSEAFF	TGTGCCAGCAGTGTCCGACAGGGCAGCGAAGCTTTCTTT
TRBV3-1/TRBV3-2	.	.	15	TRBJ2-2	CASGLANRGTGELFF	TGTGCCAGCGGGTTGGCAAATAGGGGGACCGGGGAGCTGTTTTTT
TRBV9	TRBD1	once	15	TRBJ1-5	CASSPWGTAGEPQHF	TGTGCCAGCAGCCCCTGGGGGACAGCAGGAGAGCCCCAGCATTTT
TRBV14	.	.	15	TRBJ2-1	CASSHLARSYNEQFF	TGTGCCAGCAGCCACCTAGCGCGCTCCTACAATGAGCAGTTCTTC
TRBV4-1	.	.	16	TRBJ1-3	CASSQDRIWEGNTIYF	TGCGCCAGCAGCCAAGATCGGATATGGGAGGGAAACACCATATATTTT
TRBV4-1	TRBD2	once	21	TRBJ2-2	CASSPPLAGTGLAGATGELFF	TGCGCCAGCAGCCCACCTTTGGCAGGGACAGGACTAGCGGGGGCTACCGGGGAGCTGTTTTTT
TRBV27	.	.	17	TRBJ1-2	CASSSGAGAASNYGYTF	TGTGCCAGCAGTTCAGGTGCAGGGGCGGCCTCTAACTATGGCTACACCTTC
TRBV19	TRBD2	.	17	TRBJ2-1	CASSIQATSGPYNEQFF	TGTGCCAGTAGTATCCAGGCGACTAGCGGTCCCTACAATGAGCAGTTCTTC
TRBV19	.	.	14	TRBJ1-1	CASSEDRRNTEAFF	TGTGCCAGTAGTGAGGACAGAAGGAACACTGAAGCTTTCTTT
TRBV9	.	.	13	TRBJ1-6	CASSESGNSPLHF	TGTGCCAGCAGCGAGTCAGGAAATTCACCCCTCCACTTT
TRBV11-3	.	.	15	TRBJ2-3	CASSLDRQGPDTQYF	TGTGCCAGCAGCTTAGATAGGCAGGGCCCCGATACGCAGTATTTT
TRBV27	TRBD1	.	14	TRBJ2-7	CASSIQGAAYEQYF	TGTGCCAGCAGTATCCAGGGGGCCGCCTACGAGCAGTACTTC
TRBV11-3	TRBD2	.	15	TRBJ2-3	CASSLAGAGTDTQYF	TGTGCCAGCAGCTTAGCGGGAGCGGGGACAGATACGCAGTATTTT